This T cell receptor beta chain was identified during a study of CD8 T cells in Susac syndrome. About the research overall: The Susac syndrome patients were therapy-naive, on corticosteroids, or on intravenous immunoglobulin alone at blood draw. Overall study results and limits: In total CD8+ repertoires, approximately 17 Susac-specific public clones were found, and five or six in CD8+ TEMRA repertoires.

Remarks on this clonotype: Its antigen is not known.

The sequenced target, TCR beta, came from blood CD8+ and CD4+ T cells. Germline V gene sequence: CDR1 SGHNT, CDR2 YENEEA. The CDR3 extends over 13 amino acids. The junction had 2 bases not matched to a gene; V was cut back by 2 bases and J by 5 bases. The RNA input was about 0.5 to 1 ug, and it was reverse transcribed with random hexamers. An immunoSEQ multiplex PCR generated amplified TCR beta CDR3 products spanning 54 Vbeta and 13 Jbeta. TCRdb reprocessed the immunoSEQ multiplex PCR reads with MiXCR, giving one entry per CDR3 protein. Of approximately 94,000 distinct CDR3 sequences listed, 95% are singletons.

The chain joins TRBV11-3 to TRBJ1-1; 7 bases are a match to TRBD1. Material for sequencing was CD8+ T cells from PBMCs. The TCR comes from a human donor with Susac syndrome. The CDR3 bases are TGTGCCAGCAGCTTATACAGGGGAACTGAAGCTTTCTTT. Translated, it gives CASSLYRGTEAFF.